The 26 T cell receptor beta chains listed next were all sequenced from one sample in a study of T cell responses to AZD1222 COVID-19 vaccine. Data came from immunoSEQ multiplex PCR; TCRdb stores just in-frame clones and leaves some out. The sample has 130,000 to 150,000 clones, around 91% seen once. The input for sequencing was peripheral blood, taken on day 0 of AZD1222 vaccination. The receptor set was obtained from an adult in good health.

The rearrangement uses TRBV4-1 and TRBJ2-1; TRBD2 matches 15 bases. The CDR3 sequence is 18 residues long. Germline loops: CDR1 MGHRA, CDR2 YSYEKL. The trim removed 2 bases at V and 8 bases at J, leaving 10 bases unmatched. The CDR3 loop reads CASSQFGLAGGLGDEQFF. CDR3 nucleotides: TGCGCCAGCAGCCAATTCGGACTAGCGGGAGGGTTGGGGGATGAGCAGTTCTTC.

The chain employs TRBV6-2 or TRBV6-3 and TRBJ2-7, with D unclear. Germline CDR1 is MNHEY and CDR2 is SVGEGT. V was pared by 0 bases and J by 7 bases, with 13 bases between. This CDR3 is built from 14 residues. The CDR3: CASSYSITAGEQYF. The DNA for the CDR3 is TGTGCCAGCAGTTACTCGATAACAGCCGGGGAGCAGTACTTC.

This clone was recorded only once. The chain couples TRBV28 to TRBJ2-1; 15 bases map to TRBD2. Trimming removed 6 bases from V and 10 bases from J; junction bases left unmatched: 7. Per the germline V gene, CDR1 is MDHEN and CDR2 is SYDVKM. The length of the CDR3 is 15 residues. DNA of the CDR3: TGTGCCAGCAGACCAGGACTAGCGGGAGGGCGGGAGCAGTTCTTC. The encoded protein is CASRPGLAGGREQFF.

The CDR3 is CAISASSGGSYEQYF. The CDR3 nucleotides are TGTGCCATCAGTGCCTCTAGCGGAGGGTCGTACGAGCAGTACTTC. V and J are TRBV10-3 and TRBJ2-7; TRBD2 agrees at 7 bases. Trimming took 4 bases from V and 4 from J; bases not matched to a gene: 10. The germline V gene has CDR1 ENHRY and CDR2 SYGVKD. The CDR3 runs to 15 residues.

This sequence joins TRBV11-2 and TRBJ2-7, with D perhaps matching TRBD2 (6 bases). CDR1 SGHAT and CDR2 FQNNGV come from the germline V gene. This CDR3 comprises 16 residues. V was pared by 5 bases and J by 6 bases, with 23 bases between. CDR3 DNA sequence: TGTGCCAGCAGCCCAAGCCCGGGGGACGGGCCTGCCGAGCAGTACTTC. This gives the protein CASSPSPGDGPAEQYF.

V and J are TRBV5-1 and TRBJ1-3; D gene unclear. CDR1 SGHRS and CDR2 YFSETQ come from the germline V gene. The CDR3 is 13 residues long. Trimming cost V 4 bases and J 0 bases, with 5 bases left between them. This CDR3 is CASSEFSGNTIYF. The CDR3 DNA reads as TGCGCCAGCAGCGAGTTCTCTGGAAACACCATATATTTT.

The V and J genes are TRBV7-3 and TRBJ2-3; 8 bases are a match to TRBD1. Unmatched junction bases numbered 7, after V lost 5 bases and J lost 3 bases. This CDR3 has 15 residues. Germline lookup yields CDR1 SGHTA and CDR2 FQGTGA. CDR3 region: CASSLSGQGTDTQYF. The DNA for the CDR3 is TGTGCCAGCAGCCTCTCCGGACAGGGTACAGATACGCAGTATTTT.

In DNA, the CDR3 is TGTGCCAGCAGTCCCGGGACAGGGTCGTCAGATACGCAGTATTTT. Its protein is CASSPGTGSSDTQYF. This chain joins TRBV6-4 and TRBJ2-3, with 9 bases matching TRBD1. This CDR3 is built from 15 residues. Trimming cost V 5 bases and J 4 bases; bases outside gene matches: 7. The germline gives CDR1 MRHNA, CDR2 SNTAGT.

The chain has TRBV4-1 and TRBJ2-3; no firm D call. Per germline, CDR1 MGHRA and CDR2 YSYEKL. The CDR3 loop spans 15 amino acids. Trimming took 5 bases from V and 0 from J, leaving 12 bases between them. In DNA form, the CDR3 reads TGCGCCAGCAGCGGCAGGCTCTCTAGCACAGATACGCAGTATTTT. Translating it yields CASSGRLSSTDTQYF.

The chain recombines TRBV10-3 with TRBJ2-2; 8 nucleotides agree with TRBD1. CDR3 length: 16 residues. V was pared by 6 bases and J by 0 bases, with 6 bases of the junction left unmatched. The germline CDR1 and CDR2 sequences are ENHRY and SYGVKD. The CDR3 is CAIRGGQVANTGELFF. The CDR3 coding sequence is TGTGCCATCAGAGGGGGACAGGTCGCGAACACCGGGGAGCTGTTTTTT.

V is TRBV28 and J is TRBJ1-5; TRBD1 matches 7 bases. The CDR3 is 15 residues long. In germline, CDR1 is MDHEN, CDR2 SYDVKM. Unmatched junction bases numbered 8, after V lost 2 bases and J lost 7 bases. The CDR3 DNA reads as TGTGCCAGCAGTTTAAATACAGGGGTCGGGCAGCCCCAGCATTTT. It encodes CASSLNTGVGQPQHF.

The rearrangement uses TRBV7-2 and TRBJ2-1; 13 bases fit TRBD2. Germline CDR1 reads SGHTA; CDR2 reads FQGNSA. Unmatched junction bases numbered 16, after V lost 4 bases and J lost 7 bases. The CDR3 is made up of 19 amino acids. CDR3 region: CASSSNRGLGTSGMNEQFF. CDR3 in DNA: TGTGCCAGCAGCTCGAACAGGGGACTAGGGACTAGCGGGATGAATGAGCAGTTCTTC.

This chain joins TRBV7-8 and TRBJ2-2, with D possibly TRBD1 on 5 matching bases. The CDR3 loop spans 12 amino acids. Germline CDR1 is SGHVS and CDR2 is FQNEAQ. The V gene lost 11 bases and the J gene lost 2 bases, with 9 bases spanning the gap. The CDR3 nucleotides are TGTGCCTACGACAGAAACACCGGGGAGCTGTTTTTT. The encoded protein is CAYDRNTGELFF.

The table lists this clone with a count of one. The J gene is TRBJ2-7, the V gene TRBV14; TRBD2 is a possible D gene (5 bases). V lost 3 bases to trimming and J lost 4 bases, with 10 bases between them. The CDR3 contains 13 residues. Germline lookup yields CDR1 SGHDN and CDR2 FVKESK. CDR3 nucleotides: TGTGCCAGCAGCCACACGGGAATGTACGAGCAGTACTTC. Translating gives CASSHTGMYEQYF.

This clone was counted a single time. V is TRBV9 and J is TRBJ1-1, with D possibly being TRBD1 (5 bases). The CDR3 has 15 residues. Germline V gene lookup returns CDR1 SGDLS and CDR2 YYNGEE. Trimming shortened V by 5 bases and J by 6 bases, and 20 bases separated the two germline ends. CDR3 sequence reads: CASRALTGVGAEAFF. In DNA, the CDR3 is TGTGCCAGCAGAGCACTCACGGGGGTTGGGGCTGAAGCTTTCTTT.

V and J are TRBV19 and TRBJ1-4, with no clear D. Trimming left V 9 bases short and J 4 bases short, with 21 bases between. Looked up from germline, CDR1 is LNHDA and CDR2 is SQIVND (reference sequence). The CDR3 runs 16 residues. The CDR3 DNA follows: TGTGCCAGCAGCGGGTGGAGCGGGAGAATTAATGAAAAACTGTTTTTT. It codes for CASSGWSGRINEKLFF.

The V and J genes are TRBV15 and TRBJ1-2, with TRBD1 matching 7 bases. The germline gives CDR1 LNHNV, CDR2 YYDKDF (reference sequence). The junction had 8 bases not matched to a gene; V was cut back by 5 bases and J by 8 bases. The CDR3 extends over 13 amino acids. The CDR3 protein is CATSYGTVGGYTF. For the CDR3, the DNA is TGTGCCACCAGCTACGGGACAGTAGGCGGCTACACCTTC. Based on the CDR3 plus reference TRBV15 and TRBJ1-2, the full variable domain is DAMVIQNPRYQVTQFGKPVTLSCSQTLNHNVMYWYQQKSSQAPKLLFHYYDKDFNNEADTPDNFQSRRPNTSFCFLDIRSPGLGDTAMYLCATSYGTVGGYTFGSGTRLTVV.

CDR3 sequence reads: CASTGGKTTNEKLFF. The CDR3 nucleotides are TGTGCCTCCACAGGGGGCAAGACAACTAATGAAAAACTGTTTTTT. The genes are TRBV10-3 and TRBJ1-4; 9 bases line up with TRBD1. Trimming took 11 bases from V and 0 from J; bases not matched to a gene: 7. Germline V gene sequence: CDR1 ENHRY, CDR2 SYGVKD. The CDR3 length is 15 residues.

The chain carries TRBV6-5 and TRBJ2-5, with 7 bases fitting TRBD2. CDR3 length: 14 amino acids. CDR1 and CDR2 (germline): MNHEY, SVGAGI. The ends lost 0 bases at V and 4 bases at J; junction bases unmatched: 2. DNA of the CDR3: TGTGCCAGCAGTTACTCCCTAGCGGCAGAGACCCAGTACTTC. Protein sequence: CASSYSLAAETQYF.

J is TRBJ2-7 and V is TRBV7-8; 7 bases match TRBD1. This CDR3 comprises 16 residues. Germline-derived CDR1 and CDR2 are SGHVS and FQNEAQ. Germline trimming cut 5 bases from V and 1 base from J; bases unmatched to any gene: 11. CDR3: CASSRAGTATSYEQYF. CDR3 DNA sequence: TGTGCCAGCAGCCGAGCTGGGACAGCGACTTCCTACGAGCAGTACTTC.

This CDR3 is CASSFGGGKNIQYF. The CDR3 DNA reads as TGTGCCAGCAGCTTCGGAGGGGGGAAAAACATTCAGTACTTC. The rearrangement joins TRBV5-4 to TRBJ2-4; TRBD1 or TRBD2 may be the D gene (6 bases each). From germline, CDR1 is SGHNT and CDR2 YYREEE (reference sequence). Trimming cost V 2 bases and J 4 bases, with 10 bases left between them. The CDR3 is 14 residues long.

V is TRBV11-2 and J is TRBJ1-3, with 11 positions matching TRBD1. The CDR3 is 18 residues long. Germline-derived CDR1 and CDR2 are SGHAT and FQNNGV. The V and J ends lost 5 bases and 1 base, in that order; junction bases with no gene match: 10. The CDR3 spells CASSPRTGGFESGNTIYF. The CDR3 DNA reads as TGTGCCAGCAGCCCGAGGACAGGGGGCTTCGAGTCTGGAAACACCATATATTTT.

V gene TRBV10-3 combines with J gene TRBJ1-6; tentative D call: TRBD1 (6 bases). The CDR3 consists of 19 residues. The V gene lost 0 bases and the J gene lost 8 bases, with 23 bases spanning the gap. Per germline, CDR1 ENHRY and CDR2 SYGVKD. CDR3 bases: TGTGCCATCAGTGAGTCCGACCAGGGGTCCCTTACTTTGTATTCACCCCTCCACTTT. This sequence encodes CAISESDQGSLTLYSPLHF.

The V and J genes are TRBV3-1 (or the pseudogene TRBV3-2) and TRBJ1-4; D gene unclear. V gave up 1 base and J gave up 8 bases, with 8 bases separating them. This CDR3 comprises 13 residues. CDR1 and CDR2 from the germline V gene are LGHDT and YNNKEL (reference sequence). The CDR3 nucleotides read TGTGCCAGCAGCCAAGTTGTGGGAGAAAAACTGTTTTTT. This gives the protein CASSQVVGEKLFF.

The chain joins TRBV2 to TRBJ2-1, with 10 bases lining up with TRBD2. The CDR3 loop spans 15 amino acids. V trimming: 6 bases; J trimming: 5 bases; junction bases outside the gene matches: 7. Germline values: CDR1 SNHLY, CDR2 FYNNEI. DNA of the CDR3: TGTGCCAGCAGGGATAGCGGGAGGAGGGACAATGAGCAGTTCTTC. As protein: CASRDSGRRDNEQFF.

This chain connects TRBV5-1 to TRBJ2-3; 9 positions match TRBD2. Germline V gene sequence: CDR1 SGHRS, CDR2 YFSETQ. The CDR3 runs 17 residues. J was trimmed by 3 bases and V by 4 bases; bases with no gene match: 12. CDR3 sequence: CASSPTRFAGGTDTQYF. CDR3 nucleotide sequence: TGCGCCAGCAGCCCCACTCGCTTTGCGGGGGGGACAGATACGCAGTATTTT. The variable domain in full, with the rest retrieved from reference TRBV5-1 and TRBJ2-3, is KAGVTQTPRYLIKTRGQQVTLSCSPISGHRSVSWYQQTPGQGLQFLFEYFSETQRNKGNFPGRFSGRQFSNSRSEMNVSTLELGDSALYLCASSPTRFAGGTDTQYFGPGTRLTVL.